A selection of T cell receptor beta chains follows, all from one sample in a study of beta chain features in type 1 diabetes. Some clones are missing from TCRdb's copy, which holds only in-frame ones; the method was immunoSEQ multiplex PCR. The table shows hundreds of thousands of clones, with 13% occurring only once. The material sequenced was naive CD4+ T cells from blood. Receptors were obtained from a man younger than 35 with type 1 diabetes. The CDR3 runs from the conserved cysteine through the conserved F or W. The order of the fields is J gene, clone size, V gene, D gene, CDR3 protein, CDR3 DNA. D genes are given only for firm matches. Clone size appears in some rows only: once, few, many, or a class for an expanded clone.

TRBJ2-3,few,TRBV9,TRBD1,CASSARDRVPLTDTQYF,TGTGCCAGCAGCGCAAGGGACAGAGTACCTTTAACAGATACGCAGTATTTT
TRBJ1-6,.,TRBV9,TRBD1,CASSPSGTGNSPLHF,TGTGCCAGCAGCCCAAGCGGGACAGGGAATTCACCCCTCCACTTT
TRBJ1-5,few,TRBV30,.,CAWSPRGGNQPQHF,TGTGCCTGGAGCCCCCGGGGGGGGAATCAGCCCCAGCATTTT
TRBJ2-2,few,TRBV30,.,CAWMWTATGTGELFF,TGTGCCTGGATGTGGACAGCCACGGGCACCGGGGAGCTGTTTTTT
TRBJ2-3,few,TRBV7-2,.,CASSLRASTDTQYF,TGTGCCAGCAGCTTAAGAGCGAGCACAGATACGCAGTATTTT
TRBJ1-2,few,TRBV5-6,TRBD1,CASSSRDRDGYTF,TGTGCCAGCAGTTCCCGGGACAGGGATGGCTACACCTTC
TRBJ1-1,few,TRBV27,.,CASSRPPENTEAFF,TGTGCCAGCAGTCGACCTCCGGAGAACACTGAAGCTTTCTTT
TRBJ2-7,few,TRBV14,.,CASSQVPYEQYF,TGTGCCAGCAGCCAAGTTCCCTACGAGCAGTACTTC
TRBJ2-3,.,TRBV7-9,TRBD2,CASSPLGLAGTDTQYF,TGTGCCAGCAGCCCACTGGGCCTAGCGGGCACAGATACGCAGTATTTT
TRBJ1-5,few,TRBV2,.,CASGGAQPQHF,TGTGCCAGCGGGGGAGCACAGCCCCAGCATTTT
TRBJ1-1,once,TRBV7-9,TRBD1,CASSIQGAGTEAFF,TGTGCCAGCAGCATACAGGGGGCCGGCACTGAAGCTTTCTTT
TRBJ2-6,.,TRBV18,.,CASSPQGIAGANVLTF,TGTGCCAGCTCACCTCAGGGAATAGCTGGGGCCAACGTCCTGACTTTC
TRBJ1-2,.,TRBV5-1,.,CASSFEGGDGYTF,TGCGCCAGCAGCTTTGAAGGGGGAGACGGCTACACCTTC
TRBJ2-7,few,TRBV5-1,.,CASSLGTSSYEQYF,TGCGCCAGCAGCTTGGGGACCTCCTCCTACGAGCAGTACTTC
TRBJ2-1,.,TRBV9,.,CASSVDQGSYNEQFF,TGTGCCAGCAGCGTAGATCAGGGGTCCTACAATGAGCAGTTCTTC
TRBJ2-7,few,TRBV2,.,CASKVANSYEQYF,TGTGCCAGCAAAGTAGCAAACTCCTACGAGCAGTACTTC
TRBJ2-3,few,TRBV2,TRBD1,CASSEKQGASTDTQYF,TGTGCCAGCAGTGAAAAACAGGGGGCTAGCACAGATACGCAGTATTTT
TRBJ2-7,.,TRBV7-9,TRBD1,CASSFEGQGASYF,TGTGCCAGCAGCTTCGAAGGACAGGGGGCTTCGTACTTC
TRBJ1-2,.,TRBV19,.,CASSIVGGFEEGYTF,TGTGCCAGTAGTATAGTAGGAGGGTTCGAGGAGGGCTACACCTTC
TRBJ1-2,few,TRBV30,.,CAWRGGRGYGYTF,TGTGCCTGGAGGGGCGGCAGAGGCTATGGCTACACCTTC
TRBJ1-3,.,TRBV15,.,CATSRDPGANGNTIYF,TGTGCCACCAGCAGAGATCCAGGGGCGAATGGAAACACCATATATTTT
TRBJ2-3,few,TRBV4-1,TRBD1,CASSVRTGGPTDTQYF,TGCGCCAGCAGCGTCCGGACAGGGGGCCCCACAGATACGCAGTATTTT
TRBJ2-7,few,TRBV5-1,.,CASSLAPTSYEQYF,TGCGCCAGCAGCTTGGCCCCCACCTCCTACGAGCAGTACTTC
TRBJ1-1,few,TRBV7-7,.,CASSPDGNTEAFF,TGTGCTAGCAGCCCGGACGGGAACACTGAAGCTTTCTTT
TRBJ2-1,.,TRBV19,.,CASSPGGAGWYNEQFF,TGTGCCAGTAGTCCCGGTGGTGCGGGGTGGTACAATGAGCAGTTCTTC
TRBJ2-3,few,TRBV14,TRBD2,CASSQTTPGVGGSQYF,TGTGCCAGCAGCCAAACTACCCCCGGAGTCGGGGGGTCCCAGTATTTT
TRBJ1-2,few,TRBV6-1,.,CASSERQALVSGYTF,TGTGCCAGCAGTGAGAGACAGGCGCTAGTTAGTGGCTACACCTTC
TRBJ2-7,.,TRBV19,.,CASSSTPTYEQYF,TGTGCCAGTAGTTCGACACCGACCTACGAGCAGTACTTC
TRBJ2-1,.,TRBV11-3,.,CASSLSSRDEQFF,TGTGCCAGCAGCCTTTCCAGTCGGGATGAGCAGTTCTTC
TRBJ2-6,few,TRBV5-1,.,CASSLGTGANVLTF,TGCGCCAGCAGCTTGGGGACTGGGGCCAACGTCCTGACTTTC
TRBJ1-6,few,TRBV30,TRBD1,CAWSGTGGGSPLHF,TGTGCCTGGAGTGGGACAGGCGGGGGTTCACCCCTCCACTTT
TRBJ2-5,few,TRBV6-5,.,CASSPDSKETQYF,TGTGCCAGCAGCCCGGACAGCAAAGAGACCCAGTACTTC
TRBJ1-1,few,TRBV30,.,CAWSPGAQLWGTRTEAFF,TGTGCCTGGAGTCCAGGGGCCCAGTTATGGGGGACGAGGACTGAAGCTTTCTTT
TRBJ1-2,.,TRBV27,.,CASSYGRGENYGYTF,TGTGCCAGCAGTTACGGCAGGGGAGAAAACTATGGCTACACCTTC
TRBJ1-1,.,TRBV9,.,CASSPPWGRAGNTEAFF,TGTGCCAGCAGTCCCCCTTGGGGGAGGGCGGGGAACACTGAAGCTTTCTTT
TRBJ2-1,few,TRBV25-1,TRBD2,CASQRGNSYNEQFF,TGTGCCAGCCAGCGGGGGAACTCCTACAATGAGCAGTTCTTC
TRBJ1-2,.,TRBV29-1,.,CSVEVRANYGYTF,TGCAGCGTTGAAGTCCGGGCCAACTATGGCTACACCTTC
TRBJ1-1,few,TRBV10-3,TRBD1,CAITTRQGDTEAFF,TGTGCCATCACCACGCGACAGGGAGACACTGAAGCTTTCTTT
TRBJ1-4,few,TRBV4-1,.,CASRPLGAEKLFF,TGCGCCAGCAGACCTCTTGGTGCGGAAAAACTGTTTTTT
TRBJ1-5,few,TRBV2,.,CASSDQGRSNQPQHF,TGTGCCAGCAGTGATCAGGGTAGGAGCAATCAGCCCCAGCATTTT
TRBJ1-1,.,TRBV6-5,TRBD1,CASSYEGALNTEAFF,TGTGCCAGCAGTTACGAGGGGGCATTGAACACTGAAGCTTTCTTT
TRBJ2-5,few,TRBV4-1,.,CASSQALARPETQYF,TGCGCCAGCAGCCAAGCCCTAGCTCGCCCAGAGACCCAGTACTTC
TRBJ1-1,few,TRBV30,.,CAWSKQAPNTEAFF,TGTGCCTGGAGCAAACAGGCACCGAACACTGAAGCTTTCTTT
TRBJ2-2,few,TRBV9,TRBD1,CASSPTGIVSGELFF,TGTGCCAGCAGCCCGACAGGGATAGTGTCCGGGGAGCTGTTTTTT
TRBJ1-2,few,TRBV29-1,.,CSVEGQEGDYGYTF,TGCAGCGTTGAAGGGCAGGAGGGGGACTATGGCTACACCTTC
TRBJ1-5,.,TRBV30,.,CAWSVQVGVGNQPQHF,TGTGCCTGGAGTGTACAGGTGGGGGTCGGCAATCAGCCCCAGCATTTT